A single sample gave rise to the 12 T cell receptor beta chains below, sequenced in a study of response to subunit inactivated influenza vaccine. TCRdb itself ran the RT-PCR reads through MiXCR, one entry per CDR3 protein. The sample records about 540,000 distinct CDR3 sequences, roughly a quarter being singletons. These data were also filed under a second study, of T cells expressing NK-cell markers. That paper states: In generating TCR beta cDNA, 5'RACE template switching with UMIs was used.

Sequenced material: CD4+ T cells sorted from PBMCs, taken 12 days after vaccination. These receptors were obtained from a man in his fifties who received an inactivated influenza vaccine.

This clonotype showed up many times. Mismatch with germline at one junction end may stem from a read error. J is TRBJ2-7 and V is TRBV5-1, with 10 bases matching TRBD2. The CDR3 runs to 14 residues. In germline, CDR1 is SGHRS, CDR2 YFSETQ. This CDR3 reads CASSSSGSSYEQYF. The CDR3 nucleotides are TGTGCCAGCAGTTCTAGCGGGAGCTCCTACGAGCAGTACTTC.

This clonotype was seen a handful of times. This chain uses TRBV15 with TRBJ1-1, with D possibly matching TRBD1 (5 bases). The CDR3 is 15 residues long. The germline CDR1 and CDR2 sequences are LNHNV and YYDKDF (reference sequence). Trimming left V 0 bases short and J 1 base short, with 9 bases between. Here the CDR3 reads CATSREKGSNTEAFF. The CDR3 region has the DNA TGTGCCACCAGCAGAGAAAAGGGGTCGAACACTGAAGCTTTCTTT.

This chain connects TRBV19 to TRBJ1-5, with unresolved D. CDR1 is LNHDA and CDR2 is SQIVND in the germline V gene (reference sequence). This CDR3 is built from 14 residues. V was pared by 3 bases and J by 2 bases, with 8 bases between. The CDR3 nucleotides read TGTGCCAGTAGTATTGTGCAGGGCAATCAGCCCCAGCATTTT. Its protein product is CASSIVQGNQPQHF. Full variable domain (rest looked up from reference TRBV19 and TRBJ1-5): DGGITQSPKYLFRKEGQNVTLSCEQNLNHDAMYWYRQDPGQGLRLIYYSQIVNDFQKGDIAEGYSVSREKKESFPLTVTSAQKNPTAFYLCASSIVQGNQPQHFGDGTRLSIL.

This clonotype appeared a few times. This sequence joins TRBV5-1 and TRBJ2-7; 8 bases are shared with TRBD1. The germline gives CDR1 SGHRS, CDR2 YFSETQ. V lost 2 bases to trimming and J lost 3 bases; unmatched junction nucleotides: 4. The CDR3 covers 14 residues. Here the CDR3 DNA reads TGCGCCAGCAGCTTTACAGGGGGAAGCTACGAGCAGTACTTC. It codes for CASSFTGGSYEQYF.

The V gene is TRBV7-2, the J gene TRBJ1-2; D remains ambiguous. Germline lookup yields CDR1 SGHTA and CDR2 FQGNSA. The CDR3 has 14 residues. V lost 3 bases and J 8 bases, leaving 16 bases between the germline ends. The CDR3 region is CASSFPERFGGYTF. CDR3 DNA sequence: TGTGCCAGCAGCTTTCCCGAAAGATTTGGGGGCTACACCTTC.

This clonotype occurred a few times. This chain joins TRBV4-3 and TRBJ2-1; 8 bases are a match to TRBD1. The CDR3 extends over 15 amino acids. CDR1 LGHNA and CDR2 YSLEER come from the germline V gene. V was clipped by 3 bases and J by 2 bases; unmatched bases: 3. CDR3 sequence (DNA): TGCGCCAGCAGCCACGGGACAGGCCCCTACAATGAGCAGTTCTTC. Protein: CASSHGTGPYNEQFF.

This clonotype was seen a handful of times. V usage is TRBV4-1 and J usage is TRBJ1-6, with D perhaps TRBD1 (6 bases). The V and J ends lost 1 base and 7 bases respectively, with 17 bases between them. The CDR3 has 17 residues. Per germline, CDR1 MGHRA and CDR2 YSYEKL. The CDR3 region is CASSQASSGRGNSPLHF. The DNA of the CDR3 is TGCGCCAGCAGCCAAGCAAGCTCGGGAAGGGGGAATTCACCCCTCCACTTT.

The V call is TRBV5-1, the J call TRBJ2-1; no definite D call. V was cut by 3 bases and J by 13 bases, with 11 bases left in between. Germline V gives CDR1 SGHRS, CDR2 YFSETQ. The CDR3 has 11 residues. CDR3 amino acids: CASSSSTNQFF. The CDR3 region has the DNA TGCGCCAGCAGCTCCTCTACGAACCAGTTCTTC.

This clonotype was seen only a few times. V and J are TRBV2 and TRBJ2-1; D gene unclear. The CDR3 runs to 14 residues. V shed 1 base and J shed 2 bases, with 6 bases lying between them. Germline CDR1 SNHLY, CDR2 FYNNEI. Here the CDR3 DNA reads TGTGCCAGCAGTGAAGATCTAGCCTACAATGAGCAGTTCTTC. It encodes CASSEDLAYNEQFF.

The chain joins TRBV12-3 or TRBV12-4 to TRBJ2-7, with 7 bases fitting TRBD1. J was trimmed by 6 bases and V by 5 bases; bases with no gene match: 13. This CDR3 is built from 15 residues. DNA for the CDR3: TGTGCCAGCAGTCCCTGGACAGGTGAAACCTCCGAGCAGTACTTC. Translated, it gives CASSPWTGETSEQYF.

The sample holds one count of this clonotype. This rearrangement joins TRBV5-1 to TRBJ2-1; D is perhaps TRBD1 (5 bases). In germline, CDR1 is SGHRS, CDR2 YFSETQ. Between the trimmed V and J ends, which lost 0 bases and 9 bases, there was a span of 10 bases. The CDR3 runs to 13 residues. CDR3 nucleotides: TGCGCCAGCAGCTTGGAGCAGGGTGGTGAGCAGTTCTTC. Protein product: CASSLEQGGEQFF.

This clonotype was picked up a small number of times. The rearrangement links TRBV12-3 or TRBV12-4 to TRBJ2-2, with D perhaps given as TRBD1 or TRBD2 (5 bases each). The germline V and J ends were trimmed by 5 bases and 6 bases, with 10 bases remaining between them. The CDR3 is 13 residues long. CDR3 sequence reads: CASSPLGAGELFF. CDR3 bases: TGTGCCAGCAGTCCCCTGGGGGCCGGGGAGCTGTTTTTT.